This passage covers 29 T cell receptor beta chains from one sample sequenced in a study of blood T cell repertoires in COVID-19. Produced via immunoSEQ multiplex PCR; TCRdb's table is partial and in-frame only. Among a few hundred thousand clones, about 80% were seen once, and the ten largest hold around 1.1%. Sequencing input: peripheral blood. These TCRs come from a human donor with acute or convalescent COVID-19. The donor label of this sample is uncertain.

This chain joins TRBV5-6 and TRBJ1-4; D perhaps matches TRBD1 (6 bases). Trimming removed 2 bases at V and 3 bases at J, with 17 bases between. CDR1 is SGHDT and CDR2 is YYEEEE in the germline V gene. The CDR3 runs to 17 residues. The CDR3 spells CASSFKVTGIANEKLFF. The CDR3 DNA reads TGTGCCAGCAGCTTCAAAGTTACAGGGATAGCTAATGAAAAACTGTTTTTT.

The genes are TRBV28 and TRBJ2-1; 9 bases are a match to TRBD1. J was trimmed by 8 bases and V by 4 bases; bases with no gene match: 9. This CDR3 spans 15 amino acids. Germline assignment: CDR1 MDHEN and CDR2 SYDVKM. The CDR3 DNA sequence: TGTGCCAGCAGTTCTCCGGGACAGGGCTCAGATGAGCAGTTCTTC. Translated, it gives CASSSPGQGSDEQFF.

The chain combines TRBV18 with TRBJ2-1; 8 nucleotides line up with TRBD1. This CDR3 is 14 amino acids long. Germline trimming cut 2 bases from V and 11 bases from J; bases unmatched to any gene: 8. Germline values: CDR1 KGHSH, CDR2 LQKENI. The CDR3 spells CASSPFQGQVKQFF. The CDR3 DNA reads TGTGCCAGCTCACCATTCCAGGGACAGGTAAAGCAGTTCTTC.

The V call is TRBV3-1 (or the pseudogene TRBV3-2), the J call TRBJ2-5; 11 bases line up with TRBD2. The CDR3 runs 14 residues. V was clipped by 4 bases and J by 9 bases; unmatched bases: 7. Germline lookup yields CDR1 LGHDT and CDR2 YNNKEL (reference sequence). The CDR3 protein is CASSPTSGGSSQYF. The CDR3 DNA reads TGTGCCAGCAGCCCTACTAGCGGGGGATCGTCCCAGTACTTC.

This rearrangement joins TRBV27 to TRBJ2-3; TRBD2 aligns across 10 bases. V trimming: 6 bases; J trimming: 0 bases; junction bases outside the gene matches: 15. In germline, CDR1 is MNHEY, CDR2 SMNVEV (reference sequence). This CDR3 spans 19 amino acids. The CDR3 bases are TGTGCCAGCAGGATTGAAGGGGCTAGCGGGGGCTATAGCACAGATACGCAGTATTTT. Protein sequence: CASRIEGASGGYSTDTQYF.

Worth noting for this clone: The same CDR3 also results from other DNA sequences found in this sample. The chain combines TRBV12-3 or TRBV12-4 with TRBJ1-2, with TRBD1 identical over 8 bases. The CDR3 is 13 amino acids. J was trimmed by 4 bases and V by 5 bases; bases with no gene match: 3. CDR3 nucleotide sequence: TGTGCCAGCAGTCCCGGACAGGGCTATGGCTACACCTTC. Protein product: CASSPGQGYGYTF.

CDR3 loop: CASSRGGPYEQYF. The CDR3, as DNA: TGTGCCAGCAGTAGGGGGGGGCCCTACGAGCAGTACTTC. This chain joins TRBV5-4 and TRBJ2-7; D might be TRBD2 (7 bases). Trimming removed 5 bases at V and 2 bases at J, with 11 bases between. Per germline, CDR1 SGHNT and CDR2 YYREEE (reference sequence). The CDR3 is made up of 13 amino acids.

J is TRBJ1-2 and V is TRBV28; maybe TRBD1 (6 bases). The V gene lost 5 bases and the J gene lost 2 bases, with 9 bases spanning the gap. Germline CDR1 is MDHEN and CDR2 is SYDVKM. The CDR3 has 13 residues. The CDR3 here is CASSQTGNYGYTF. The CDR3 DNA reads TGTGCCAGCAGTCAGACAGGAAACTATGGCTACACCTTC.

The J gene is TRBJ1-2, the V gene TRBV24-1; D is perhaps TRBD1 (5 bases). CDR1 and CDR2 from the germline V gene are KGHDR and SFDVKD. This CDR3 comprises 15 residues. V was shortened by 3 bases and J by 7 bases, with 17 bases between the two germline ends. CDR3 DNA: TGTGCCACCAGTGATGCAGGGTCCGTGTTCGCTGGCTACACCTTC. Translating it yields CATSDAGSVFAGYTF.

V is TRBV3-1 (or the pseudogene TRBV3-2) and J is TRBJ2-7; TRBD2 is a possible D gene (6 bases). Deletions cut 4 bases from V and 3 bases from J, with 13 bases between. Germline V gene lookup returns CDR1 LGHDT and CDR2 YNNKEL (reference sequence). The CDR3 totals 14 residues. CDR3 coding DNA: TGTGCCAGCAGCCCGACTCGACTAGTCTACGAGCAGTACTTC. Translation gives CASSPTRLVYEQYF.

CDR3 region: CASSTGLAGFIDTQYF. CDR3 bases: TGTGCCAGCAGCACAGGACTAGCGGGGTTCATAGATACGCAGTATTTT. The rearrangement uses TRBV5-4 and TRBJ2-3, with TRBD2 matching over 12 bases. With 4 bases clipped from V and 5 bases from J, the junction kept 8 bases outside the gene matches. Per germline, CDR1 SGHNT and CDR2 YYREEE (reference sequence). This CDR3 is built from 16 residues.

The genes are TRBV5-1 and TRBJ2-2, with 7 bases lining up with TRBD1. This CDR3 comprises 16 residues. From germline, CDR1 is SGHRS and CDR2 YFSETQ. Trimming cost V 0 bases and J 5 bases; bases outside gene matches: 7. CDR3 sequence: CASSLVSTGKTGELFF. For the CDR3, the DNA is TGCGCCAGCAGCTTGGTATCGACAGGGAAGACCGGGGAGCTGTTTTTT.

V and J are TRBV7-6 and TRBJ2-2, with TRBD2 matching 8 bases. After removal of 3 bases from V and 2 bases from J, the junction contained 5 bases not matched to a gene. This CDR3 contains 16 residues. Germline V lookup: CDR1 SGHVS, CDR2 FNYEAQ. The CDR3 is CASSFVTSGNTGELFF. CDR3 nucleotides: TGTGCCAGCAGCTTCGTAACTAGCGGAAACACCGGGGAGCTGTTTTTT. The whole variable domain, filled in from reference TRBV7-6 and TRBJ2-2, reads GAGVSQSPRYKVTKRGQDVALRCDPISGHVSLYWYRQALGQGPEFLTYFNYEAQQDKSGLPNDRFSAERPEGSISTLTIQRTEQRDSAMYRCASSFVTSGNTGELFFGEGSRLTVL.

The rearrangement links TRBV25-1 to TRBJ1-5; 10 bases match TRBD1. The V gene's germline CDR1 is MGHDK and CDR2 SYGVNS. V shed 6 bases, J shed 3 bases, and the junction held 2 bases outside the gene matches. This CDR3 region has 14 residues. CDR3 bases: TGTGCCAGCAGGGGGACAGGGGTCAATCAGCCCCAGCATTTT. It yields the protein CASRGTGVNQPQHF.

This rearrangement joins TRBV29-1 to TRBJ1-2, with 7 bases matching TRBD1. Unmatched junction bases numbered 5, after V lost 4 bases and J lost 0 bases. The CDR3 length is 14 residues. From germline, CDR1 is SQVTM and CDR2 ANQGSEA. In DNA form, the CDR3 reads TGCAGCGTTGGGGACAGAGTAGCTAACTATGGCTACACCTTC. Translating it yields CSVGDRVANYGYTF.

The gene calls are TRBV19 and TRBJ2-7; 7 bases map to TRBD1. CDR3 length: 15 amino acids. CDR1 is LNHDA and CDR2 is SQIVND in the germline V gene (reference sequence). V was clipped by 4 bases and J by 1 base; unmatched bases: 7. CDR3 DNA sequence: TGTGCCAGTAGTAAGACAGGGAAGAAATCCTACGAGCAGTACTTC. This encodes CASSKTGKKSYEQYF.

J is TRBJ1-5 and V is TRBV2; the D is unclear. Trimming cost V 9 bases and J 0 bases, with 9 bases left between them. Germline values: CDR1 SNHLY, CDR2 FYNNEI. CDR3 length: 13 amino acids. The CDR3 sequence: CASKTYSNQPQHF. The DNA for the CDR3 is TGTGCCAGTAAAACCTATAGCAATCAGCCCCAGCATTTT.

CDR3 DNA: TGTGCCAGCAGTCCTGGGACAGCTAACTATGGCTACACCTTC. As protein: CASSPGTANYGYTF. This chain links TRBV6-5 with TRBJ1-2, with 7 bases that match TRBD1. Germline V lookup: CDR1 MNHEY, CDR2 SVGAGI. Germline trimming cut 5 bases from V and 0 bases from J; bases unmatched to any gene: 3. CDR3 length equals 14 residues.

CDR3 sequence: CASSDAPGQGAVGNQPQHF. The CDR3 bases are TGTGCCAGCAGCGACGCACCGGGACAGGGGGCGGTGGGCAATCAGCCCCAGCATTTT. The chain is built from TRBV9 and TRBJ1-5; 12 nucleotides agree with TRBD1. V dropped 3 bases and J dropped 2; count of bases not matched to a gene: 12. The germline gives CDR1 SGDLS, CDR2 YYNGEE. The CDR3 totals 19 residues.

In its sample, this clone was seen a few times. This chain uses TRBV3-1 (or the pseudogene TRBV3-2) with TRBJ2-2; 11 bases match TRBD2. V was pared by 8 bases and J by 5 bases, with 7 bases of the junction left unmatched. Germline CDR1 and CDR2: LGHDT and YNNKEL (reference sequence). The CDR3 extends over 15 amino acids. CDR3 in DNA: TGTGCCAGCTGTCGACTAGCGGGAAAAACCGGGGAGCTGTTTTTT. It codes for CASCRLAGKTGELFF.

This clone was recorded once. The chain has TRBV24-1 and TRBJ2-7; 10 positions match TRBD2. The CDR3 is 13 amino acids. Germline V gene lookup returns CDR1 KGHDR and CDR2 SFDVKD. V lost 9 bases, J lost 6 bases, and 7 bases stayed unmatched. The CDR3 protein is CATGASGGFEQYF. The CDR3, as DNA: TGTGCCACCGGTGCTAGCGGGGGCTTCGAGCAGTACTTC.

J is TRBJ2-7 and V is TRBV19; maybe TRBD2 (5 bases). This CDR3 is 14 amino acids long. Trimming took 0 bases from V and 1 from J, leaving 7 bases between them. CDR1 LNHDA and CDR2 SQIVND come from the germline V gene (reference sequence). In DNA, the CDR3 is TGTGCCAGTAGTATAGACCCGGGGTCCTACGAGCAGTACTTC. Residues: CASSIDPGSYEQYF. Full variable domain (missing parts from reference TRBV19 and TRBJ2-7): DGGITQSPKYLFRKEGQNVTLSCEQNLNHDAMYWYRQDPGQGLRLIYYSQIVNDFQKGDIAEGYSVSREKKESFPLTVTSAQKNPTAFYLCASSIDPGSYEQYFGPGTRLTVT.

The chain uses TRBV7-9 and TRBJ1-1; D may be TRBD1 (5 bases). Germline V gene sequence: CDR1 SEHNR, CDR2 FQNEAQ (reference sequence). Trimming took off 4 bases at V and 4 bases at J, with 16 bases between the two ends. The CDR3 has 15 residues. The CDR3 reads CASSYAGRWGTEAFF. The CDR3 DNA reads as TGTGCCAGCAGCTACGCAGGGCGGTGGGGCACTGAAGCTTTCTTT.

V usage is TRBV27 and J usage is TRBJ1-5, with D possibly matching TRBD1 (5 bases). This CDR3 region has 17 residues. Germline assignment: CDR1 MNHEY and CDR2 SMNVEV (reference sequence). V lost 5 bases, J lost 0 bases, and 17 bases lay in between. CDR3 coding DNA: TGTGCCAGCAGTCCCGTATTACCGGGGGGTAGCAATCAGCCCCAGCATTTT. Amino acids: CASSPVLPGGSNQPQHF.

The chain has TRBV9 and TRBJ1-1, with D possibly matching TRBD1 (5 bases). The germline V gene has CDR1 SGDLS and CDR2 YYNGEE. The CDR3 runs to 15 residues. Trimming pared 0 bases from V and 8 bases from J, leaving 17 bases between. The CDR3 loop is CASSVDGGAGTEAFF. The DNA for the CDR3 is TGTGCCAGCAGCGTAGATGGCGGGGCCGGGACGGAAGCTTTCTTT. The full variable domain, completed using reference TRBV9 and TRBJ1-1, is DSGVTQTPKHLITATGQRVTLRCSPRSGDLSVYWYQQSLDQGLQFLIQYYNGEERAKGNILERFSAQQFPDLHSELNLSSLELGDSALYFCASSVDGGAGTEAFFGQGTRLTVV.

The J gene is TRBJ1-1, the V gene TRBV14; D uncertain. CDR1 and CDR2 from the germline V gene are SGHDN and FVKESK. The V and J ends lost 1 base and 5 bases respectively, with 11 bases between them. CDR3 length: 14 residues. DNA for the CDR3: TGTGCCAGCAGCCAAGGCCAAGGAGTGACTGAAGCTTTCTTT. This sequence encodes CASSQGQGVTEAFF.

Here the CDR3 reads CASSSPGTGVQPQHF. CDR3 bases: TGTGCCAGCAGTTCCCCCGGGACAGGGGTTCAGCCCCAGCATTTT. V gene TRBV28 combines with J gene TRBJ1-5, with 10 bases aligning to TRBD1. The CDR3 runs 15 residues. V lost 4 bases to trimming and J lost 6 bases; unmatched junction nucleotides: 6. CDR1 is MDHEN, CDR2 SYDVKM, per germline.

V usage is TRBV15 and J usage is TRBJ2-5; D is perhaps TRBD2 (5 bases). CDR3 size: 12 residues. CDR1 is LNHNV and CDR2 is YYDKDF in the germline V gene (reference sequence). Trimming pared 4 bases from V and 7 bases from J, leaving 10 bases between. The CDR3 spells CATSMGTRTQYF. CDR3 sequence (DNA): TGTGCCACCAGCATGGGTACTAGGACCCAGTACTTC.

The genes are TRBV6-5 and TRBJ1-2; possible D gene TRBD1, 6 bases. The germline V gene has CDR1 MNHEY and CDR2 SVGAGI. The CDR3 runs to 16 residues. V lost 0 bases and J 5 bases, leaving 16 bases between the germline ends. The CDR3 sequence is CASSYSLPGTPYGYTF. CDR3 coding DNA: TGTGCCAGCAGTTACTCGCTTCCTGGGACACCATATGGCTACACCTTC.